A few counts support the clone carrying this T cell receptor beta chain. Its specificity is not known. The whole isolated RNA underwent reverse transcription, so sequencing captured expressed TCRB transcripts. Some clones are missing from TCRdb's copy, which holds only in-frame ones; the method was immunoSEQ multiplex PCR. The sample lists some 370,000 clones, around 10% occurring once. These data belong to a study of beta chain features in type 1 diabetes. Study outcomes and limitations: High-TCR-expressing cells could be over-represented by cDNA sequencing. All four CD4+ subsets of Type 1 diabetes patients contained TCRB CDR3s that were moderately but significantly shorter. The study left unresolved whether HLA type influences TCRB rearrangement.

Naive, central memory, regulatory and stem cell-like memory cells within the CD4+ compartment were sorted using CD45RO/CCR7/CD25/CD127/CD95/CD27. Every sorted population was more than 95% pure. The specimen was central memory CD4+ T cells from blood. The receptor was derived from a man aged 25 to 45 with type 1 diabetes.

The CDR3 loop is CASAIVSGANVLTF. Here the CDR3 DNA reads TGTGCTAGTGCGATCGTCTCTGGGGCCAACGTCCTGACTTTC. The rearrangement joins TRBV12-5 to TRBJ2-6, with D unresolved. Trimming shortened V by 7 bases and J by 0 bases, and 7 bases separated the two germline ends. This CDR3 is built from 14 residues. Germline assignment: CDR1 LGHNT and CDR2 FRNRAP. Together with reference TRBV12-5 and TRBJ2-6, the CDR3 gives the full variable domain: DARVTQTPRHKVTEMGQEVTMRCQPILGHNTVFWYRQTMMQGLELLAYFRNRAPLDDSGMPKDRFSAEMPDATLATLKIQPSEPRDSAVYFCASAIVSGANVLTFGAGSRLTVL.